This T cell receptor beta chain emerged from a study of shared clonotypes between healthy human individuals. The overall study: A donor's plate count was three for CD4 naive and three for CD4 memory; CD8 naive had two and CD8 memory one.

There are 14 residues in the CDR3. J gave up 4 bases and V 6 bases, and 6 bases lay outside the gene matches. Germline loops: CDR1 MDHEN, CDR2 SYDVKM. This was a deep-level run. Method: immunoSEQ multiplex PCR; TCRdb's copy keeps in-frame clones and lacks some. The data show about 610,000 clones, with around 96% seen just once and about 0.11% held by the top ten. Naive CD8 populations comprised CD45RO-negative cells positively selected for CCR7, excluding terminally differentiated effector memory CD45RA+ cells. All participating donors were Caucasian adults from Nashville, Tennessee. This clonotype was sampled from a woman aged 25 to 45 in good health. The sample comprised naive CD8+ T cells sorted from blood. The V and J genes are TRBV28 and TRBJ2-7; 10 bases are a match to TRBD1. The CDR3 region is CASRETGGGYEQYF. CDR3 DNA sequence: TGTGCCAGCAGGGAGACAGGGGGCGGGTACGAGCAGTACTTC.